The T cell receptor beta chain described here comes from a study of shared clonotypes between healthy human individuals. As for the study in general: Each donor contributed plates that comprised three CD4 naive, three CD4 memory, two CD8 naive and one CD8 memory.

The study's findings and limits: Estimated clonotype richness was generally higher in naive than memory subsets.

The assay was run at deep level. TCRdb's copy holds only in-frame clones and misses some; the assay was immunoSEQ multiplex PCR. Here the sample spans 2,500,000 or so clones, about nine tenths being singletons. Concerning this clone itself: Antigen specificity is unknown.

This CDR3 has 14 amino acids. V was cut by 8 bases and J by 1 base, with 14 bases left in between. Per germline, CDR1 SNHLY and CDR2 FYNNEI. The study separated CD4+ cells into CD45RA+ naive and CD45RA-negative memory subsets. This sequence was found in a man between 18 and 35 years old in good health. Some clones in this sample may be carry-over from other donors' samples. The rearrangement joins TRBV2 to TRBJ1-1, with D uncertain. What was sequenced was naive CD4+ T cells from PBMCs. The subset was: CD45RA+ positively selected. For the CDR3, the DNA is TGTGCCAGCTTACTCGATGGACCGAACACTGAAGCTTTCTTT. The encoded protein is CASLLDGPNTEAFF.